Listed below are T cell receptor beta chains from one sample, sequenced in a study of T cells in Graves' hyperthyroidism and ophthalmopathy. One entry per CDR3 protein results from TCRdb running MiXCR on the multiplex PCR reads. The data show 250,000 to 350,000 distinct CDR3 sequences, with around 15% seen just once and 55% to 60% held by the top ten. The sample comprised blood. The receptors stem from a woman in her sixties or seventies with Graves' ophthalmopathy. Both conserved end residues are part of each CDR3. D genes are given only for firm matches. A clone size is listed for some rows: how often the clone was seen (once, few, many), or a class if it is expanded.

many	NA	TRBV5-1	TRBJ2-7	CASSLGVTSYEQYF	TGCGCCAGCAGCTTAGGGGTCACCTCCTACGAGCAGTACTTC
few	TRBD2	TRBV11-2	TRBJ2-7	CASSLLAGLNYEQYF	TGTGCCAGCAGCTTACTAGCGGGGCTCAACTACGAGCAGTACTTC
many	NA	TRBV20-1	TRBJ2-1	CSAREASSSYNEQFF	TGCAGTGCTAGAGAGGCTTCGAGCTCCTACAATGAGCAGTTCTTC
many	NA	TRBV28	TRBJ2-1	CASSPPYYEQFF	TGTGCCAGCAGTCCGCCCTATTATGAGCAGTTCTTC
many	NA	TRBV2	TRBJ2-7	CASTGLTYEQYF	TGTGCCAGCACCGGACTAACCTACGAGCAGTACTTC
many	NA	TRBV28	TRBJ2-1	CASSSLRYLSYNEQFF	TGTGCCAGCAGCAGCCTTAGGTACCTCTCCTACAATGAGCAGTTCTTC
many	TRBD2	TRBV11-2	TRBJ2-4	CASSPGGIQYF	TGTGCCAGCAGCCCGGGGGGGATTCAGTACTTC
many	TRBD1	TRBV2	TRBJ2-7	CASVGTANPYEQYF	TGTGCCAGCGTAGGGACAGCAAATCCCTACGAGCAGTACTTC
NA	NA	TRBV19	TRBJ2-6	CASSFHSPESSGANVLTF	TGTGCCAGTAGTTTCCATAGTCCCGAGAGCTCTGGGGCCAACGTCCTGACTTTC
few	TRBD2	TRBV18	TRBJ2-7	CASSTSGGAYEQYF	TGTGCCAGCTCAACTAGCGGGGGGGCTTACGAGCAGTACTTC
NA	TRBD2	TRBV7-2	TRBJ2-7	CASSLSERGGYEQYF	TGTGCCAGCAGCTTATCCGAGCGGGGTGGGTACGAGCAGTACTTC
NA	NA	TRBV9	TRBJ2-2	CASSFRVANTGELFF	TGTGCCAGCAGCTTTCGGGTAGCGAACACCGGGGAGCTGTTTTTT
many	NA	TRBV29-1	TRBJ1-4	CSVEDPGNEKLFF	TGCAGCGTTGAAGATCCGGGAAATGAAAAACTGTTTTTT
many	NA	TRBV6-1	TRBJ1-5	CASSEALGGEPQHF	TGTGCCAGCAGTGAAGCGCTAGGCGGTGAGCCCCAGCATTTT
NA	NA	TRBV5-5	TRBJ1-1	CASSFPRGGTEAFF	TGTGCCAGCAGCTTCCCCCGGGGAGGGACTGAAGCTTTCTTT
many	NA	TRBV5-6	TRBJ2-1	CASSIRTGYNEQFF	TGTGCCAGCAGCATTCGAACAGGGTACAATGAGCAGTTCTTC
many	NA	TRBV11-2	TRBJ2-1	CASSPSGGGVNEQFF	TGTGCCAGCAGCCCCTCGGGGGGCGGAGTCAATGAGCAGTTCTTC
many	NA	TRBV5-5	TRBJ2-7	CASSLSGGSSYEQYF	TGTGCCAGCAGCTTGTCAGGGGGGAGCTCCTACGAGCAGTACTTC
few	TRBD1	TRBV3-1	TRBJ1-3	CASSHRDSGNTIYF	TGTGCCAGCAGCCATCGGGACAGTGGCAACACCATATATTTT
few	NA	TRBV4-3	TRBJ1-2	CASSQAPPPQRGGYTF	TGCGCCAGCAGCCAAGCCCCACCCCCACAGAGAGGGGGCTACACCTTC
many	TRBD1	TRBV11-2	TRBJ1-6	CASSSGQANSPLHF	TGTGCCAGCAGCTCGGGACAGGCTAATTCACCCCTCCACTTT
NA	TRBD1	TRBV18	TRBJ1-1	CASSRQGVSDTEAFF	TGTGCCAGCTCACGACAGGGGGTTTCGGACACTGAAGCTTTCTTT
many	TRBD2	TRBV7-3	TRBJ2-1	CASRAGLYNEQFF	TGTGCCAGCAGGGCGGGACTATACAATGAGCAGTTCTTC
NA	TRBD2	TRBV5-1	TRBJ2-2	CASSLSGRGDTGELFF	TGCGCCAGCAGCCTTAGCGGGAGAGGGGACACCGGGGAGCTGTTTTTT
few	NA	TRBV19	TRBJ2-2	CASSIGPNTGELFF	TGTGCCAGTAGTATAGGGCCGAACACCGGGGAGCTGTTTTTT
NA	TRBD2	TRBV7-2	TRBJ2-2	CASSLSGTNTGELFF	TGTGCCAGCAGCTTAAGCGGGACGAACACCGGGGAGCTGTTTTTT